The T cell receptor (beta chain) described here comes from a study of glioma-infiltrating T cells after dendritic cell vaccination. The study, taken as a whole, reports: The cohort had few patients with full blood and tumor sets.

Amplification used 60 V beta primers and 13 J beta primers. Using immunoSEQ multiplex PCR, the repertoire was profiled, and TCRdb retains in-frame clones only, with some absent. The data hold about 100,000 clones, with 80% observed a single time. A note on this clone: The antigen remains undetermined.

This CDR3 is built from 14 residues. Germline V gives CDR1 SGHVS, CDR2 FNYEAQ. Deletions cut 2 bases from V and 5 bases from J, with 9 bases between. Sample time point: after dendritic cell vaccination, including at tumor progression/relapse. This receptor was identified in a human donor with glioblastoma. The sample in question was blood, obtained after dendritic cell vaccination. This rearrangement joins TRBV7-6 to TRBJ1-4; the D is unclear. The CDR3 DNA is TGTGCCAGCAGCTTAAGGCAGGTCAATGAAAAACTGTTTTTT. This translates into CASSLRQVNEKLFF.